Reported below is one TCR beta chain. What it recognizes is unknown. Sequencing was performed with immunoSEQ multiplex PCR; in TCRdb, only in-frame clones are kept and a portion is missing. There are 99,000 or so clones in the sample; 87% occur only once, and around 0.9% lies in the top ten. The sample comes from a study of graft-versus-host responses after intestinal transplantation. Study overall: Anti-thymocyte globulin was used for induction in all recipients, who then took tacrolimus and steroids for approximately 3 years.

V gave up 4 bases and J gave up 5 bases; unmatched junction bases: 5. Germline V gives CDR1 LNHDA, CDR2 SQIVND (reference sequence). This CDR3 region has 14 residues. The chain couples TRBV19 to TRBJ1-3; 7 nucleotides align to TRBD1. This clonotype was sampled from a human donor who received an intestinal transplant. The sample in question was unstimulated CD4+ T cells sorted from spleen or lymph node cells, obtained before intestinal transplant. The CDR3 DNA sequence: TGTGCCAGTAGTAGCAGGGGGTTGAGAAACACCATATATTTT. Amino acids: CASSSRGLRNTIYF.